This T cell receptor beta chain was documented in a study of blood T cell repertoires in COVID-19. CDR1 and CDR2 from the germline V gene are MDHEN and SYDVKM. Trimming removed 4 bases from V and 2 bases from J; junction bases left unmatched: 6. The CDR3 runs 16 residues. The table came from immunoSEQ multiplex PCR; TCRdb's copy has only in-frame clones and leaves some out. The data show about 350,000 clones, over 85% seen once. This clonotype originated in a woman aged 60-75 years with COVID-19, enrolled during active disease. The chain has TRBV28 and TRBJ2-5, with TRBD2 identical over 11 bases. The specimen was peripheral blood. CDR3 loop: CASSSPTSGEQETQYF. In DNA form, the CDR3 reads TGTGCCAGCAGTTCGCCGACTAGCGGGGAACAAGAGACCCAGTACTTC.